The 8 T cell receptor beta chains in this list originate from one sample, sequenced in a study of T cell repertoires in urothelial bladder cancer. Only in-frame clones appear in the TCRdb table, and some are missing; sequencing was by immunoSEQ multiplex PCR. The sample carries 350 to 450 clones, approximately 71% recorded once. The source material was tumor-infiltrating cells from bladder cancer. All receptors come from a human donor with urothelial carcinoma.

This rearrangement joins TRBV6-5 to TRBJ2-1, with D hard to call. The CDR3 contains 14 residues. V was cut by 0 bases and J by 4 bases, with 7 bases left in between. CDR1 MNHEY and CDR2 SVGAGI come from the germline V gene. This CDR3 reads CASSYSLQYNEQFF. The CDR3 DNA reads as TGTGCCAGCAGTTACTCGTTGCAGTACAATGAGCAGTTCTTC.

The CDR3 DNA reads as TGTGCCAGCAGAGGCTCCTATAATTCACCCCTCCACTTT. Its protein product is CASRGSYNSPLHF. This rearrangement joins TRBV6-5 to TRBJ1-6; D unclear. Per the germline V gene, CDR1 is MNHEY and CDR2 is SVGAGI. The CDR3 is made up of 13 amino acids. V lost 6 bases and J 0 bases, leaving 3 bases between the germline ends.

The chain is built from TRBV30 and TRBJ1-5; D is unresolved. This CDR3 region has 15 residues. Germline V gives CDR1 GTSNPN, CDR2 SVGIG (reference sequence). V was trimmed by 0 bases and J by 5 bases, leaving 14 bases between them. CDR3 DNA: TGTGCCTGGAGTGTAAGTCTCGGCCGCGATCAGCCCCAGCATTTT. Translation gives CAWSVSLGRDQPQHF.

This chain connects TRBV11-3 to TRBJ2-2; a possible D gene is TRBD2 (6 bases). V was shortened by 2 bases and J by 2 bases, with 9 bases between the two germline ends. CDR3 length: 15 amino acids. From germline, CDR1 is SGHNT and CDR2 YENEEA. CDR3 sequence (DNA): TGTGCCAGCAGCTTATCGCGGGGAAACACCGGGGAGCTGTTTTTT. It yields the protein CASSLSRGNTGELFF. Supplemented by reference TRBV11-3 and TRBJ2-2, the full variable domain reads EAGVVQSPRYKIIEKKQPVAFWCNPISGHNTLYWYLQNLGQGPELLIRYENEEAVDDSQLPKDRFSAERLKGVDSTLKIQPAELGDSAVYLCASSLSRGNTGELFFGEGSRLTVL.

V gene TRBV4-1 combines with J gene TRBJ1-3; weak D call: TRBD1 (5 bases). The CDR3 extends over 18 amino acids. The germline V gene has CDR1 MGHRA and CDR2 YSYEKL. With 0 bases removed from V and 2 bases from J, the gap between germline ends came to 17 bases. The CDR3 spells CASSQDRTFGGAGNTIYF. The CDR3 nucleotides read TGCGCCAGCAGCCAAGATCGGACATTCGGGGGTGCTGGAAACACCATATATTTT.

The genes are TRBV4-1 and TRBJ1-2; tentatively, D is TRBD1 (5 bases). The CDR3 extends over 16 amino acids. CDR1 and CDR2 (germline): MGHRA, YSYEKL. Trimming removed 0 bases at V and 2 bases at J, with 13 bases between. The CDR3 DNA reads TGCGCCAGCAGCCAAGAAACGGGGCCGGAGAACTATGGCTACACCTTC. Amino acid sequence: CASSQETGPENYGYTF.

This chain joins TRBV7-2 and TRBJ2-4; possible D gene TRBD2, 6 bases. V dropped 7 bases and J dropped 5 bases, with 15 bases sitting between them. Germline values: CDR1 SGHTA, CDR2 FQGNSA. This CDR3 has 14 residues. CDR3 sequence reads: CASIQGWGENIQYF. For the CDR3, the DNA is TGTGCCAGCATCCAAGGGTGGGGGGAAAACATTCAGTACTTC.

CDR3 in amino acids: CASSIRARGPETQYF. The CDR3 DNA reads TGTGCCAGTAGTATAAGAGCGAGGGGTCCAGAGACCCAGTACTTC. J is TRBJ2-5 and V is TRBV19; D might be TRBD1 or TRBD2, each matching 5 bases. V gave up 2 bases and J gave up 4 bases, with 14 bases separating them. Germline CDR1 and CDR2: LNHDA and SQIVND (reference sequence). The CDR3 is 15 residues long.